This TCR beta chain was profiled in a study of technical replicates of blood from several donors. Here immunoSEQ multiplex PCR was the method, and the copy in TCRdb shows in-frame clones only, minus some. The table includes 60,000 to 85,000 clones, roughly nine tenths detected once. The germline gives CDR1 SEHNR, CDR2 FQNEAQ (reference sequence). The CDR3 loop spans 14 amino acids. V gave up 3 bases and J gave up 6 bases, with 12 bases separating them. The sequenced material came from T cells isolated from PBMCs. This chain links TRBV7-9 with TRBJ1-5; D gene unclear. This clonotype was obtained from a human donor in good health. CDR3 DNA sequence: TGTGCCAGCAGCTTTCCGACTGGCGGTCAGCCCCAGCATTTT. Residues: CASSFPTGGQPQHF.